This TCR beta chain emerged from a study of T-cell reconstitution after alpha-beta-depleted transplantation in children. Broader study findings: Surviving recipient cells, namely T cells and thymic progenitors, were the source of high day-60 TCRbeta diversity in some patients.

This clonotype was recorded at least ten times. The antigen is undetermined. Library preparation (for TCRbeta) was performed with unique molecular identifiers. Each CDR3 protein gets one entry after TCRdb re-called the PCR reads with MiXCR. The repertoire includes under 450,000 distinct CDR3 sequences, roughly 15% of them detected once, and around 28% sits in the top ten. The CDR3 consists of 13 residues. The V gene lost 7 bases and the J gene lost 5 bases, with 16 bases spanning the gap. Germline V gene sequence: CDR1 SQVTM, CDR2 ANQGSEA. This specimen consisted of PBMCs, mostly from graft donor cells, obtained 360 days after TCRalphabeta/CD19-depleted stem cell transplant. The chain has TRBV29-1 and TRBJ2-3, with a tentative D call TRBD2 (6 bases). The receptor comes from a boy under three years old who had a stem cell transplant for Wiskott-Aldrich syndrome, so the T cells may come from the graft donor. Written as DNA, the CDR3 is TGCAGCGCTCAACTCCGGGGAGGAGATACGCAGTATTTT. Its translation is CSAQLRGGDTQYF.